This TCR beta chain originates from a study of a mutant IDH1 vaccine in newly diagnosed glioma. Study-level background: Vaccinations were initiated 4-6 weeks following radiotherapy alone, or were given together with temozolomide cycles. Treated patients comprised 62.5% males and around 38% females, mean age approximately 37 years. Earlier therapy was either radiotherapy, temozolomide, or both, and most got both.

From germline, CDR1 is SNHLY and CDR2 FYNNEI. This CDR3 contains 14 residues. Trimming left V 6 bases short and J 7 bases short, with 18 bases between. Comment on this clone: The antigen is not known.

Study results and caveats: Pseudoprogression seemed unlinked to shifts in top peripheral T cell clonotypes.

Noted time point: week 47, end of study. In every dose of vaccine, 300 ug of mutant IDH1 20-mer peptide was given alongside topical imiquimod. The data were produced by immunoSEQ multiplex PCR, yet TCRdb's version contains in-frame clones alone and is incomplete. Of about 56,000 clones listed, 60% to 80% were seen once; the top ten hold around 5%. The gene calls are TRBV2 and TRBJ1-2, with unresolved D. Source: PBMCs, taken from a glioma patient whose treatment included an IDH1 peptide vaccine. The sequence derives from a man aged 50-59 years with glioma. The CDR3 bases are TGTGCCAGCAGGAGTCAGGCCTGGTATAGTGGCTACACCTTC. Residues: CASRSQAWYSGYTF.